Each of the 20 T cell receptor beta chains below was sequenced from the same sample in a study of blood T cell repertoires in COVID-19. Sequencing was performed with immunoSEQ multiplex PCR; in TCRdb, only in-frame clones are kept and a portion is missing. The sample lists approximately 270,000 clones; around 82% were seen once. Material: peripheral blood. The receptors stem from a person aged 70 to 85 with COVID-19, enrolled during active disease.

The V and J genes are TRBV18 and TRBJ2-2; 7 bases map to TRBD1. The CDR3 totals 16 residues. Per germline, CDR1 KGHSH and CDR2 LQKENI. The V gene end was trimmed by 2 bases and the J gene end by 3 bases; junction bases not matched to a gene: 6. The CDR3, as DNA: TGTGCCAGCTCACCATTTGGGCAGGGGGACACCGGGGAGCTGTTTTTT. Translating gives CASSPFGQGDTGELFF.

This clone has a handful of counts. The chain joins TRBV19 to TRBJ2-2; D might be TRBD2 (6 bases). Trimming removed 2 bases from V and 7 bases from J, with 14 bases in between. CDR3 length: 15 residues. Germline CDR1 is LNHDA and CDR2 is SQIVND (reference sequence). In nucleotides, the CDR3 is TGTGCCAGTAGTATACTAGGCGGGACTGACGGGGAGCTGTTTTTT. Translating it yields CASSILGGTDGELFF.

The rearrangement uses TRBV6-2 or TRBV6-3 and TRBJ1-1; possible D gene TRBD1, 5 bases. V lost 4 bases, J lost 14 bases, and 17 bases lay in between. CDR1 MNHEY and CDR2 SVGEGT come from the germline V gene. This CDR3 has 12 residues. This chain's CDR3 is CASSFDRYRSFF. The CDR3 DNA reads TGTGCCAGCAGTTTTGACCGTTACAGGTCCTTCTTT.

V and J are TRBV10-3 and TRBJ2-3; TRBD2 agrees at 14 bases. J was trimmed by 0 bases and V by 3 bases; bases with no gene match: 5. Germline V gene data show CDR1 as ENHRY and CDR2 as SYGVKD. The CDR3 totals 18 residues. The CDR3 DNA sequence: TGTGCCATCAGTGAACCGGGACTAGCGGGAGAGAGCACAGATACGCAGTATTTT. Residues: CAISEPGLAGESTDTQYF.

The V call is TRBV5-1, the J call TRBJ2-7; a possible D gene is TRBD1 (5 bases). The CDR3 sequence is 14 residues long. V lost 0 bases, J lost 9 bases, and 16 bases lay in between. CDR1 and CDR2 from the germline V gene are SGHRS and YFSETQ. The CDR3 coding sequence is TGCGCCAGCAGCTTGGATGGGGCAGCTCGTGTGCAGTACTTC. This codes for CASSLDGAARVQYF.

The count of this clone is one. The genes are TRBV28 and TRBJ2-2, with D possibly matching TRBD1 (5 bases). From germline, CDR1 is MDHEN and CDR2 SYDVKM. The CDR3 has 15 amino acids. The V and J ends lost 2 bases and 4 bases respectively, with 11 bases between them. CDR3 sequence: CASSLAATGTGELFF. The CDR3 coding sequence is TGTGCCAGCAGTTTAGCGGCTACAGGCACCGGGGAGCTGTTTTTT.

This chain uses TRBV11-2 with TRBJ2-1; TRBD1 might be the D (6 bases). Germline V CDR1 and CDR2: SGHAT, FQNNGV. V dropped 5 bases and J dropped 4 bases, with 15 bases sitting between them. The CDR3 contains 15 residues. The CDR3 nucleotides are TGTGCCAGCAGCCCCGCGAAGGGGGAATACAATGAGCAGTTCTTC. Translating gives CASSPAKGEYNEQFF.

J is TRBJ1-6 and V is TRBV30, with D uncertain. Per the germline V gene, CDR1 is GTSNPN and CDR2 is SVGIG (reference sequence). CDR3 length equals 18 residues. V gave up 2 bases and J gave up 7 bases, with 24 bases separating them. CDR3 residues: CAWSSPPGALLGNSPLHF. The CDR3 DNA reads as TGTGCCTGGAGTTCCCCCCCTGGAGCCCTGCTTGGGAATTCACCCCTCCACTTT.

This clone came up a few times. V usage is TRBV7-9 and J usage is TRBJ2-7; maybe TRBD1 (7 bases). Trimming removed 5 bases at V and 6 bases at J, with 17 bases between. Germline V gene data show CDR1 as SEHNR and CDR2 as FQNEAQ (reference sequence). This CDR3 spans 14 amino acids. CDR3 in DNA: TGTGCCAGCAGCCCTTCGGAGGGGGCTTTCGAGCAGTACTTC. Amino acid sequence: CASSPSEGAFEQYF.

The CDR3 DNA sequence: TGTGCCAGTAGCACGATTAACTCTTATGGCTACACCTTC. Protein sequence: CASSTINSYGYTF. This chain joins TRBV19 and TRBJ1-2, with D unclear. Between the trimmed V and J ends, which lost 6 bases and 5 bases, there was a span of 13 bases. The CDR3 is 13 amino acids. CDR1 LNHDA and CDR2 SQIVND come from the germline V gene (reference sequence).

The chain combines TRBV5-8 with TRBJ1-3, with 7 nucleotides matching TRBD1. CDR1 is SGHTS and CDR2 is YDEGEE in the germline V gene. J was trimmed by 4 bases and V by 6 bases; bases with no gene match: 7. The CDR3 has 14 residues. The CDR3 reads CASTRQGAGNTIYF. CDR3 nucleotide sequence: TGTGCCAGCACAAGACAGGGAGCCGGAAACACCATATATTTT.

The count of this clone is one. This rearrangement joins TRBV4-2 to TRBJ2-5, with D perhaps matching TRBD2 (5 bases). The CDR3 runs to 15 residues. Trimming pared 0 bases from V and 5 bases from J, leaving 13 bases between. Germline V lookup: CDR1 LGHNA, CDR2 YNFKEQ. Here the CDR3 DNA reads TGTGCCAGCAGCCAAGAAGGGAGAGGATGGGAGACCCAGTACTTC. It specifies CASSQEGRGWETQYF.

The rearrangement uses TRBV6-2 or TRBV6-3 and TRBJ1-2; D unclear. Between the trimmed V and J ends, which lost 2 bases and 2 bases, there was a span of 6 bases. This CDR3 contains 13 residues. Germline-derived CDR1 and CDR2 are MNHEY and SVGEGT. DNA for the CDR3: TGTGCCAGCAGTTACGGGCCGAACTATGGCTACACCTTC. Translating gives CASSYGPNYGYTF.

In the case of this clone: The sample holds other DNA sequences that translate to the same CDR3. This rearrangement joins TRBV6-5 to TRBJ2-7; TRBD1 is a possible D gene (5 bases). V lost 0 bases to trimming and J lost 4 bases, with 7 bases between them. The CDR3 runs to 13 residues. Germline-derived CDR1 and CDR2 are MNHEY and SVGAGI. The CDR3 DNA reads TGTGCCAGCAGTTACTCAACAGGTTACGAGCAGTACTTC. Its translation is CASSYSTGYEQYF.

V and J are TRBV14 and TRBJ1-1; D may be TRBD1 (5 bases). The CDR3 spans 13 residues. Germline CDR1 SGHDN, CDR2 FVKESK. V shed 8 bases and J shed 6 bases, with 16 bases lying between them. The CDR3 spells CASVPWGGAEAFF. In DNA form, the CDR3 reads TGTGCCAGCGTCCCATGGGGGGGGGCTGAAGCTTTCTTT.

The chain joins TRBV20-1 to TRBJ2-1; D perhaps matches TRBD1 (6 bases). The CDR3 runs 12 residues. The germline CDR1 and CDR2 sequences are DFQATT and SNEGSKA (reference sequence). With 3 bases removed from V and 10 bases from J, the gap between germline ends came to 13 bases. CDR3: CSASLGGVEQFF. In DNA, the CDR3 is TGCAGTGCTAGTCTTGGGGGCGTGGAGCAGTTCTTC.

The DNA of the CDR3 is TGCAGTGCTAGTTTTCCAGGGCGCTCTGGAAACACCATATATTTT. It translates to CSASFPGRSGNTIYF. The chain is built from TRBV20-1 and TRBJ1-3, with D possibly TRBD1 on 5 matching bases. Trimming pared 3 bases from V and 0 bases from J, leaving 12 bases between. Germline V gives CDR1 DFQATT, CDR2 SNEGSKA (reference sequence). The CDR3 consists of 15 residues.

The chain joins TRBV3-1 (or the pseudogene TRBV3-2) to TRBJ2-2, with D possibly TRBD2 on 6 matching bases. Germline loops: CDR1 LGHDT, CDR2 YNNKEL (reference sequence). The CDR3 consists of 16 residues. Trimming took off 1 base at V and 1 base at J, with 10 bases between the two ends. CDR3 in DNA: TGTGCCAGCAGCCAAGGACTAGGATGGAACACCGGGGAGCTGTTTTTT. Protein sequence: CASSQGLGWNTGELFF.

V usage is TRBV29-1 and J usage is TRBJ2-7, with 7 bases aligning to TRBD2. Trimming at V came to 6 bases and at J to 2 bases, leaving 10 bases not matched to a gene. Per the germline V gene, CDR1 is SQVTM and CDR2 is ANQGSEA. The CDR3 sequence is 14 residues long. The DNA of the CDR3 is TGCAGCGTCGTTCTTAGCGGGCGGCCCTACGAGCAGTACTTC. This codes for CSVVLSGRPYEQYF.

This clone was seen more than once but under ten times. This chain links TRBV6-5 with TRBJ1-1; 7 nucleotides agree with TRBD1. Germline V gene sequence: CDR1 MNHEY, CDR2 SVGAGI. The CDR3 runs 13 residues. Unmatched junction bases numbered 3, after V lost 2 bases and J lost 6 bases. CDR3 protein: CASSYGQGAEAFF. CDR3 DNA sequence: TGTGCCAGCAGTTACGGCCAGGGGGCTGAAGCTTTCTTT.